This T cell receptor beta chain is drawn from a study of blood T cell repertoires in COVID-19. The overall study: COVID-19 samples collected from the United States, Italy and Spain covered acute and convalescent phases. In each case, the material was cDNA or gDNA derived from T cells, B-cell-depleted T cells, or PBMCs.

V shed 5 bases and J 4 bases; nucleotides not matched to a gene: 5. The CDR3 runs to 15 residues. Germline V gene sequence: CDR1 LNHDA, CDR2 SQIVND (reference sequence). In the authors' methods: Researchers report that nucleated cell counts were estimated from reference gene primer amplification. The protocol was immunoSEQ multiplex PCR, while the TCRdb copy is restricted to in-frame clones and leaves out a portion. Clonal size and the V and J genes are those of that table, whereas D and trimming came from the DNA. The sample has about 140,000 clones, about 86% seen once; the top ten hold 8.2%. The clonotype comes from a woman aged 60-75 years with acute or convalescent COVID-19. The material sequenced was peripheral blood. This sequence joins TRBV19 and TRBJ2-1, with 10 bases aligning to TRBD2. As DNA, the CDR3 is TGTGCCAGTAGTCTTCTAGCGGGGGCTTACAATGAGCAGTTCTTC. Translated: CASSLLAGAYNEQFF.